This paragraph reports one TCR beta chain. As yet, its antigen is unknown. Making the TCR beta cDNA relied on 5'RACE template switching with UMIs. TCRdb reprocessed the 5' RACE reads; each CDR3 protein has one entry and no DNA is given. The sample's table shows roughly 450,000 distinct CDR3 sequences. This sample stems from a study of T cells expressing NK-cell markers. For the study at large: All TCR beta repertoires analysed originated from sorted CD3+CD56+NKG2C+, CD3+CD56+NKG2C- and CD3+CD56-NKG2C+ T cells. Just one sequenced donor of eight was HCMV-seronegative, while seven were seropositive. Study-level results: What remained unclear was the HCMV specificity of expanded NKG2C+ T cell clones.

The source is a woman aged 45-59 years in good health. The specimen was blood T cells: a sorted CD56 or NKG2C T cell subset, CD4+ or CD8+ T cells, or bulk PBMC T cells (not recorded which).

CDR3 in amino acids: CASSYPTGRPKGELFF. This chain joins TRBV6-2 or TRBV6-3 and TRBJ2-2; TCRdb returns TRBD2, unconfirmable since there is no DNA. The CDR3 is made up of 16 amino acids. Germline-derived CDR1 and CDR2 are MNHEY and SVGEGT.